A selection of T cell receptor beta chains follows, all from one sample in a study of post-analysis software for immune sequencing data. One entry per CDR3 protein results from TCRdb running MiXCR on the PCR reads. The data hold approximately 400,000 distinct CDR3 sequences, with roughly 30% observed a single time. The sequenced material came from blood. The receptor source for this set is a girl between 10 and 17 years old with multiple sclerosis. Both conserved end residues are part of each CDR3. D genes are given only for firm matches. Rows may omit the clone size; those that give it use once, few, many or a size class.

CASSEVPMDSPLHF	TGTGCCAGTAGTGAGGTTCCAATGGATTCACCCCTCCACTTT	TRBV19	14	TRBJ1-6	-	-
CASSPPTGFAEAFF	TGTGCCAGCAGCCCGCCGACAGGGTTCGCTGAAGCTTTCTTT	TRBV7-2	14	TRBJ1-1	TRBD1	-
CSVVQRSYEQYF	TGCAGCGTTGTACAGCGATCCTACGAGCAGTACTTC	TRBV29-1	12	TRBJ2-7	-	few
CASSRLAGAGDTQYF	TGTGCCAGCAGCCGCCTAGCGGGTGCCGGCGATACGCAGTATTTT	TRBV11-1	15	TRBJ2-3	TRBD2	-
CASSSVNRDYGYTF	TGTGCCAGCAGCTCAGTAAACAGGGACTATGGCTACACCTTC	TRBV7-2	14	TRBJ1-2	-	-
CASSPPLGTREQYF	TGTGCCAGCAGCCCCCCTTTGGGAACCCGAGAGCAGTACTTC	TRBV7-9	14	TRBJ2-7	-	-
CASSLAIYGYTF	TGTGCCAGCAGCTTGGCCATCTATGGCTACACCTTC	TRBV5-6	12	TRBJ1-2	-	few
CSARGPSGGAAYNEQFF	TGCAGTGCTAGAGGGCCTAGCGGGGGGGCGGCCTACAATGAGCAGTTCTTC	TRBV20-1	17	TRBJ2-1	TRBD2	-
CSATDRGPSNEKLFF	TGCAGTGCTACGGACAGGGGCCCTTCTAATGAAAAACTGTTTTTT	TRBV20-1	15	TRBJ1-4	TRBD1	-
CASSLESGGFNEQYF	TGTGCCAGCAGCTTGGAGTCAGGGGGCTTCAACGAGCAGTACTTC	TRBV5-6	15	TRBJ2-7	TRBD1	few
CASSPRVNADTQYF	TGCGCCAGCAGCCCCCGGGTTAATGCAGATACGCAGTATTTT	TRBV5-1	14	TRBJ2-3	-	few
CASSRKIGTGGGETQYF	TGTGCCAGCAGCCGAAAGATAGGGACAGGGGGCGGCGAGACCCAGTACTTC	TRBV6-1	17	TRBJ2-5	TRBD1	-
CATSDRGGEQYF	TGTGCCACCTCGGACAGGGGGGGCGAGCAGTACTTC	TRBV5-4	12	TRBJ2-7	TRBD1	-
CASSLMARSSYNEQFF	TGTGCCAGCAGCTTAATGGCCAGAAGCTCCTACAATGAGCAGTTCTTC	TRBV7-3	16	TRBJ2-1	-	-
CASRPGGANEKLFF	TGTGCCAGCAGACCGGGGGGAGCTAATGAAAAACTGTTTTTT	TRBV6-5	14	TRBJ1-4	-	few
CASSSIPGQDTQYF	TGTGCCAGCAGCTCGATCCCCGGACAGGATACGCAGTATTTT	TRBV7-9	14	TRBJ2-3	-	-
CSTSAGTGLYEQYF	TGCAGCACAAGCGCCGGGACAGGCTTATACGAGCAGTACTTC	TRBV29-1	14	TRBJ2-7	TRBD1	-
CASNRPPGTGNNEQFF	TGTGCCAGCAATCGACCCCCCGGGACAGGAAACAATGAGCAGTTCTTC	TRBV12-3/TRBV12-4	16	TRBJ2-1	TRBD1	few
CASSQEPTPTDTQYF	TGCGCCAGCAGCCAAGAGCCTACCCCCACAGATACGCAGTATTTT	TRBV4-3	15	TRBJ2-3	-	few
CASSFRLSGTGPLDEQFF	TGTGCCAGCAGCTTTCGACTTTCCGGGACAGGGCCCTTGGATGAGCAGTTCTTC	TRBV11-2	18	TRBJ2-1	TRBD1	-
CASSQEVRHQPQHF	TGCGCCAGCAGCCAAGAGGTGAGGCATCAGCCCCAGCATTTT	TRBV4-3	14	TRBJ1-5	-	few
CASSYGGFNQPQHF	TGTGCCAGCAGTTACGGGGGATTCAATCAGCCCCAGCATTTT	TRBV6-6	14	TRBJ1-5	-	-
CASSYSARGLFYGYTF	TGTGCCAGCAGTTACTCGGCCAGGGGACTCTTCTATGGCTACACCTTC	TRBV6-5	16	TRBJ1-2	-	-
CASSLCGGLVIPCEQYF	TGTGCCAGCAGTTTATGCGGTGGACTAGTAATCCCATGCGAGCAGTACTTC	TRBV28	17	TRBJ2-7	TRBD2	-
CASSSFADQKNMIQYF	TGTGCCAGCAGCTCATTTGCGGATCAGAAAAACATGATTCAGTACTTC	TRBV11-2	16	TRBJ2-4	-	-
CATSLLRGRETQYF	TGTGCCACCAGCCTACTTCGGGGGCGGGAGACCCAGTACTTC	TRBV15	14	TRBJ2-5	-	few
CASSLPGARQETQYF	TGTGCCAGCAGCTTGCCGGGGGCCCGTCAAGAGACCCAGTACTTC	TRBV5-4	15	TRBJ2-5	-	few
CSVSPDGYEQYF	TGCAGCGTGTCTCCGGACGGCTACGAGCAGTACTTC	TRBV29-1	12	TRBJ2-7	-	-
CASSDSGDASGGPQETQYF	TGTGCCAGCAGCGACTCAGGGGACGCTAGCGGGGGGCCCCAAGAGACCCAGTACTTC	TRBV9	19	TRBJ2-5	TRBD2	-